The present entry profiles one TCR beta chain with its context. This sample was taken from a study of blood T cell repertoires in COVID-19. The repertoire was sequenced with immunoSEQ multiplex PCR; TCRdb's copy has only in-frame clones and lacks some. Of just over 650,000 clones in the sample, over 80% were seen once. The CDR3 spans 13 residues. J gave up 4 bases and V 6 bases, and 4 bases lay outside the gene matches. Germline V gives CDR1 MGHDK, CDR2 SYGVNS. The clonotype originates from a woman younger than 35 with acute or convalescent COVID-19. Sequencing was carried out using peripheral blood. The chain couples TRBV25-1 to TRBJ1-1; 8 nucleotides agree with TRBD1. CDR3 amino acids: CASSRTGPTEAFF. The DNA for the CDR3 is TGTGCCAGCAGCAGGACAGGGCCCACTGAAGCTTTCTTT. Full variable domain (missing parts from reference TRBV25-1 and TRBJ1-1): EADIYQTPRYLVIGTGKKITLECSQTMGHDKMYWYQQDPGMELHLIHYSYGVNSTEKGDLSSESTVSRIRTEHFPLTLESARPSHTSQYLCASSRTGPTEAFFGQGTRLTVV.